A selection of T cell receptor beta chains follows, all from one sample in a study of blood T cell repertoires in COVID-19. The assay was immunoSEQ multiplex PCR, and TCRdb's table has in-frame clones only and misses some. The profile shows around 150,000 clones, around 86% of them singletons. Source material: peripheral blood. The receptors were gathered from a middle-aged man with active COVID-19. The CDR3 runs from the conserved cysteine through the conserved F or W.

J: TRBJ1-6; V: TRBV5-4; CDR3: CASSPDSSSYNSPLHF
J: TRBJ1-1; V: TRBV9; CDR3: CASSASTVNTEAFF
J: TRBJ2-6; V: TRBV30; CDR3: CAWSGWQGSSGANVLTF
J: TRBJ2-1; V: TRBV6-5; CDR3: CASLGAGGPKEQFF
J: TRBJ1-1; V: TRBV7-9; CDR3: CACTPQGTMNTEAFF
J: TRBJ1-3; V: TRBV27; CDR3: CAIKGQLGRGRRTAGNTIYF
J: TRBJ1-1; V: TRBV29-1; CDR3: CSGLMNTEAFF
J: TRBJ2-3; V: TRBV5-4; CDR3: CASSSTSTRTDTQYF
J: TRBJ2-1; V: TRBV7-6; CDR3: CASSALAGGYNEQFF
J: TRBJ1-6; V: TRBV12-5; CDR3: CASGLTSLQGVRNSPLHF
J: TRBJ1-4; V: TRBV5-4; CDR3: CASSLGTKAGGGEKLFF
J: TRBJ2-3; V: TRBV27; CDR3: CASSLGGSIVTDTQYF
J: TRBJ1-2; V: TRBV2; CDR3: CASSEALTGAGYTF
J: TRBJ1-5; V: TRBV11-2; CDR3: CASSLGGRYSNQPQHF